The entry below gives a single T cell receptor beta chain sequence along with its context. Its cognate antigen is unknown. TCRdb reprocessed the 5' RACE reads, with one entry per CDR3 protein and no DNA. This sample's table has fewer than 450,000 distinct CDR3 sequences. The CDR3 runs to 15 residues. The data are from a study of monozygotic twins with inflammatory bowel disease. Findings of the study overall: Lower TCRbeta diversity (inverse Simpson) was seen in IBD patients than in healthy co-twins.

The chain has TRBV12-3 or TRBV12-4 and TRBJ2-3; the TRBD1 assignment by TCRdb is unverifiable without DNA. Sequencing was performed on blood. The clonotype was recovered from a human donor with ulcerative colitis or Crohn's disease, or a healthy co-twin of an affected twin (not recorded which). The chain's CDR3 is CASSNRTAGTDTQYF.